This T cell receptor beta chain was sequenced in a study of CD8+ T cells in alopecia areata (dated by TCRdb to the late 2010s). Notes on the research overall: Treated patients were enrolled in an open-label pilot trial of oral tofacitinib, 5 to 10 mg twice daily, for moderate-to-severe alopecia areata. Tofacitinib was administered for 6 to 18 months, and 6 months of follow-up off drug were then conducted to assess delayed response and recurrence. immunoSEQ multiplex PCR using 35 Vbeta forward primers and 13 Jbeta reverse primers was used to amplify TCRbeta CDR3 regions. RNA was extracted with the PAXgene miRNA kit for fixed scalp, the miRNeasy kit for PBMCs, and the RNeasy kit for mouse skin. High-throughput TCRbeta sequencing was used to examine T cell clonal expansion in alopecia areata in both the C3H/HeJ mouse model and human patients. Clonality in the scalp was compared among normal scalp (n=4), patchy alopecia areata scalp (n=8), and alopecia totalis/universalis scalp (n=8). The SALT score, which quantifies the percentage of affected scalp surface area, was used to measure disease severity in treated patients. Patients on tofacitinib were biopsied at baseline and after 4 and 24 weeks of treatment, and several of the patients also had a later scalp biopsy. Scalp tissue and sorted CD4+ and CD8+ peripheral blood T cells from patchy and totalis/universalis alopecia areata patients and from healthy controls were covered by human TCRbeta sequencing. What the work shows at the level of the full study, not this receptor alone: Many expanded lesional clones persisted in scalp and blood during tofacitinib treatment, which may partly explain relapse after stopping treatment. Resident alphabeta T cells in normal human skin are also sequenced, complicating scalp TCR repertoire analysis, unlike mouse skin dominated by gammadelta T cells. Compared with normal scalp, lesional scalp, particularly in alopecia totalis/universalis, had higher clonality and more expanded CD8+ clones, which suggests antigenic drive. Compared with mice, TCR sequences shared between patients were less clear, possibly partly because of HLA diversity across the patient population. Tofacitinib significantly lowered scalp clonality and the number of expanded CD8+ clones among the top 100 scalp clones. Because the treated cohort was small and had just a single nonresponder, larger studies are needed to establish links between baseline CD8+ expansion and response.

The library was prepared using the immunoSEQ multiplex PCR assay. To provide template for TCR sequencing, every sample had RNA extracted and reverse transcribed into cDNA. First-strand cDNA was synthesized with SuperScript III using a 2:1 mix of oligo-dT and random hexamers. A synthetic immune receptor repertoire was used to gauge amplification bias, and whatever bias remained was removed computationally. In the source study's methods: Raw reads were preprocessed to remove errors, and CDR3 was defined by IMGT conventions from the conserved cysteine to phenylalanine. Clonality was calculated as 1 minus Shannon entropy normalized by log2 of the number of productive unique TCRs. Whether scalp clones were CD4 or CD8 was inferred by matching scalp TCRbeta sequences against CD4 and CD8 repertoires sorted from blood. TCRdb provides this immuneACCESS table in a form limited to in-frame rearrangements. Some clones are lacking; in checked studies, under half of them reflect an unresolved V gene, and why the rest are absent is not known. The V and J calls and clone size are taken from that table; D and trimming were inferred from the DNA. Present in this sample are 150,000 to 200,000 clones, less than 65% of which were seen just once. The ten biggest clones cover over 0.9% of the sample.

CDR1 and CDR2 are drawn from the germline V gene: SGDLS, YYNGEE. V loses 3 bases at its end and J loses 5 bases; junction bases beyond the gene matches: 10. The CDR3 measures 16 amino acids from cysteine to phenylalanine. The retained sequence is limited to the CDR3, 48 bases, with the frame set at the first base. Interpreted using the paper, the time point label stands for: around 24 weeks on oral tofacitinib. In light of the paper, this sample's treatment or condition label describes: oral pan-JAK inhibitor, 5-10 mg twice daily. Peripheral blood and lesional scalp punch biopsies were obtained from patients with alopecia areata. PBMCs were isolated by density centrifugation and stained for CD3, CD4 and CD8, after which CD4+ and CD8+ T cells were sorted on a FACSAria. This clone has more than one count but fewer than ten. It has no known antigen specificity. One base away there is no much larger clone; base qualities are not given.

Sample: CD4+ T cells sorted from blood, taken at week 24, from a patient treated with tofacitinib. The chain couples TRBV9 to TRBJ2-3, with 9 bases matching TRBD2. The TCR comes from a human donor with alopecia areata. The nucleotide sequence reads as follows: TGTGCCAGCAGCGCTTCTCCAGCGGGGGGCGGAGATACGCAGTATTTT. This is translated as CASSASPAGGGDTQYF.